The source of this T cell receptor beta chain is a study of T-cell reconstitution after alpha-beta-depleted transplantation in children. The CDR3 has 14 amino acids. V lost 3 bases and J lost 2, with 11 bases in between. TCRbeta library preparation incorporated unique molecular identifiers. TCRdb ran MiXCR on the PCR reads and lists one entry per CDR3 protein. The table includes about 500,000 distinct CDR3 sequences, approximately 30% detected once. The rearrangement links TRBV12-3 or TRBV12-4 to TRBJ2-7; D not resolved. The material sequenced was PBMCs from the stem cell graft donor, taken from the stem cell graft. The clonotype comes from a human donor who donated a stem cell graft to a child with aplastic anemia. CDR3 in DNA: TGTGCCAGCAGTTTTATACGCAGAACCTACGAGCAGTACGTC. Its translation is CASSFIRRTYEQYV.